One sample yielded the 12 T cell receptor beta chains listed below, sequenced in a study of high-grade serous ovarian cancer treatment subgroups (dated by TCRdb to the early 2020s). Collection of tumor samples took place before definitive surgery or chemotherapy. Receptor libraries were prepared by the immunoSEQ multiplex PCR assay. TCRdb took this table from immuneACCESS and kept in-frame rearrangements with V and J called. Such tables lack part of the clones; where checked against another copy, unresolved V genes explain under half of the gap, and the rest is unexplained. Across this sample there are about 1,900 clones, with over 70% seen only once. The leading ten clones occupy roughly an eighth of the sample. The sample taken for sequencing was tumor tissue. These receptors were taken from a human donor with high-grade serous ovarian cancer.

This clone was picked up a small number of times. This rearrangement joins TRBV27 to TRBJ2-7; the D is unclear. Germline lookup yields CDR1 MNHEY and CDR2 SMNVEV (reference sequence). CDR3 size: 12 residues. V was shortened by 8 bases and J by 3 bases, with 11 bases between the two germline ends. The CDR3 sequence is CASGRPDYEQYF. The DNA of the CDR3 is TGTGCCAGCGGCAGACCCGACTACGAGCAGTACTTC.

The rearrangement joins TRBV5-1 to TRBJ2-7, with D possibly being TRBD2 (5 bases). Germline values: CDR1 SGHRS, CDR2 YFSETQ. The V end was cut by 2 bases, the J end by 3 bases, with 6 bases between. The CDR3 is 12 residues long. DNA of the CDR3: TGCGCCAGCAGCTTTCGGGGCTACGAGCAGTACTTC. Protein: CASSFRGYEQYF.

V is TRBV27 and J is TRBJ2-7; the match to TRBD1 covers 10 bases. The CDR3 is 14 residues long. J gave up 5 bases and V 4 bases, and 5 bases lay outside the gene matches. From germline, CDR1 is MNHEY and CDR2 SMNVEV (reference sequence). As DNA, the CDR3 is TGTGCCAGCAGTTCAAGGGACAGGGGTCACGAGCAGTACTTC. As protein: CASSSRDRGHEQYF.

This chain uses TRBV7-2 with TRBJ2-7; 8 bases line up with TRBD1. The V gene end was trimmed by 2 bases and the J gene end by 2 bases; junction bases not matched to a gene: 5. The germline V gene has CDR1 SGHTA and CDR2 FQGNSA. The CDR3 loop spans 15 amino acids. CDR3 sequence: CASSLRTGLAYEQYF. Written as DNA, the CDR3 is TGTGCCAGCAGCTTACGGACAGGGCTCGCCTACGAGCAGTACTTC.

J is TRBJ2-7 and V is TRBV18; 7 nucleotides align to TRBD1. Germline CDR1 is KGHSH and CDR2 is LQKENI. This CDR3 contains 13 residues. V lost 8 bases to trimming and J lost 3 bases; unmatched junction nucleotides: 7. The CDR3: CASIGTVSYEQYF. CDR3 sequence (DNA): TGTGCCAGCATTGGGACAGTAAGCTACGAGCAGTACTTC.

CDR3 nucleotides: TGCGCCAGCAGCACCGGTCCGGGGGGCGGGAGCGGTGAGACCCAGTACTTC. It encodes CASSTGPGGGSGETQYF. The chain joins TRBV5-1 to TRBJ2-5; tentative D call: TRBD2 (7 bases). Looked up from germline, CDR1 is SGHRS and CDR2 is YFSETQ. Trimming took off 4 bases at V and 5 bases at J, with 24 bases between the two ends. The CDR3 runs 17 residues.

The table lists this clone with a count of one. The chain combines TRBV6-6 with TRBJ2-7; 9 nucleotides agree with TRBD1. CDR3 length equals 15 residues. Germline-derived CDR1 and CDR2 are MNHNY and SVGAGI (reference sequence). J was trimmed by 3 bases and V by 5 bases; bases with no gene match: 8. The CDR3 spells CASSDAGTGYYEQYF. CDR3 nucleotide sequence: TGTGCCAGCAGTGACGCCGGGACAGGGTACTACGAGCAGTACTTC.

This clone was recorded once. CDR3 residues: CSARGSGSSGNTIYF. The CDR3 nucleotides are TGCAGCGCCCGCGGGTCCGGGAGCTCTGGAAACACCATATATTTT. This rearrangement joins TRBV29-1 to TRBJ1-3; D is undetermined. Germline V gives CDR1 SQVTM, CDR2 ANQGSEA. The ends were cut back, 7 bases at V and 0 bases at J, with 16 bases in the middle. The CDR3 extends over 15 amino acids.

This clone was seen a few times. This chain links TRBV5-8 with TRBJ1-5; D is unclear. CDR3 length equals 13 residues. CDR1 is SGHTS and CDR2 is YDEGEE in the germline V gene. The germline V and J ends were trimmed by 1 base and 5 bases, with 7 bases remaining between them. CDR3 region: CASSLWGDQPQHF. Written as DNA, the CDR3 is TGTGCCAGCAGCTTGTGGGGAGATCAGCCCCAGCATTTT.

CDR3 protein: CSVPGANTEAFF. CDR3 DNA sequence: TGCAGCGTTCCCGGGGCGAACACTGAAGCTTTCTTT. J is TRBJ1-1 and V is TRBV29-1; D possibly corresponds to TRBD1 (5 bases). V dropped 5 bases and J dropped 1 base, with 8 bases sitting between them. The CDR3 has 12 amino acids. The germline gives CDR1 SQVTM, CDR2 ANQGSEA.

This clone was recorded once. This chain links TRBV2 with TRBJ2-7; weak D call: TRBD1 (6 bases). CDR3 size: 14 residues. CDR1 and CDR2 (germline): SNHLY, FYNNEI. V lost 6 bases, J lost 0 bases, and 12 bases lay in between. The CDR3 is CASRYDRNSYEQYF. The CDR3 nucleotides read TGTGCCAGCAGGTACGACAGGAACTCCTACGAGCAGTACTTC.

This sequence joins TRBV27 and TRBJ2-7; 8 nucleotides line up with TRBD1. The germline CDR1 and CDR2 sequences are MNHEY and SMNVEV (reference sequence). The V and J ends lost 5 bases and 5 bases, in that order; junction bases with no gene match: 5. The CDR3 is 13 amino acids. The CDR3 region has the DNA TGTGCCAGCAGTCTCGGACAGGGCAACGAGCAGTACTTC. This translates into CASSLGQGNEQYF.